Listed below are T cell receptor beta chains from one sample, sequenced in a study of sequential checkpoint blockade in melanoma. Sequenced by immunoSEQ multiplex PCR; TCRdb stores in-frame clones only, minus some. The repertoire holds 25,000 to 35,000 clones, with more than 80% as singletons. The sample was CD8+ T cells sorted from blood (inferred from file names), taken from a patient given nivolumab and ipilimumab in sequence. The receptors shown here come from a human donor with melanoma. The CDR3 runs from the conserved cysteine through the conserved F or W. The D gene is left open where the match is weak. A clone size is listed for some rows: how often the clone was seen (once, few, many), or a class if it is expanded.

>-|TRBJ2-3|TRBV9|-
CASSVSGTSTDTQYF
TGTGCCAGCAGCGTATCGGGGACTAGCACAGATACGCAGTATTTT
>-|TRBJ2-6|TRBV18|once
CASSPWRGPFSGANVLTF
TGTGCCAGCTCACCATGGAGGGGACCCTTCTCTGGGGCCAACGTCCTGACTTTC
>-|TRBJ1-4|TRBV21-1|few
CASSKGVASNEKLFF
TGTGCCAGCAGCAAAGGAGTCGCGTCTAATGAAAAACTGTTTTTT
>-|TRBJ1-3|TRBV27|-
CASRPLGYSGNTIYF
TGTGCCAGCAGACCCCTGGGCTACTCTGGAAACACCATATATTTT
>-|TRBJ1-1|TRBV27|once
CASSLGGAAPEAFF
TGTGCCAGCAGCTTGGGAGGGGCGGCTCCTGAAGCTTTCTTT
>TRBD2|TRBJ2-1|TRBV6-5|-
CASGRGALDNEQFF
TGTGCCAGCGGGCGGGGGGCGCTGGACAATGAGCAGTTCTTC
>TRBD1|TRBJ2-3|TRBV2|-
CASSVGTGGLGGTDTQYF
TGTGCCAGCAGTGTTGGGACAGGGGGCTTAGGTGGGACAGATACGCAGTATTTT
>-|TRBJ2-7|TRBV9|-
CASSVSAADEQYF
TGTGCCAGCAGCGTATCGGCGGCAGACGAGCAGTACTTC
>TRBD1|TRBJ1-6|TRBV4-3|-
CASSQAGQGNSPPHF
TGCGCCAGCAGCCAAGCGGGACAGGGTAATTCACCCCCCCACTTT
>TRBD2|TRBJ2-1|TRBV6-4|-
CASSHLSGDHNEQFF
TGTGCCAGCAGTCACCTAAGCGGGGACCACAATGAGCAGTTCTTC
>TRBD1|TRBJ1-2|TRBV27|-
CASSLRDRGYGYTF
TGTGCCAGCAGTTTGAGGGACAGGGGCTATGGCTACACCTTC
>TRBD2|TRBJ2-5|TRBV7-2|-
CASSLREGLVTQYF
TGTGCCAGCAGCTTGAGGGAGGGCCTGGTGACCCAGTACTTC
>-|TRBJ2-7|TRBV2|-
CASRGARDEQYF
TGTGCCAGCAGAGGGGCTCGGGACGAGCAGTACTTC
>-|TRBJ2-7|TRBV21-1|-
CASSPDIPYEQYF
TGTGCCAGCAGCCCCGACATACCCTACGAGCAGTACTTC
>-|TRBJ1-5|TRBV6-6|-
CASREGFNQPQHF
TGTGCCAGCAGGGAGGGCTTCAATCAGCCCCAGCATTTT
>TRBD1|TRBJ1-1|TRBV19|-
CASSIDAGGVAEAFF
TGTGCCAGTAGTATAGACGCAGGGGGCGTCGCTGAAGCTTTCTTT
>-|TRBJ2-7|TRBV5-6|-
CASSFTGLGSAEQYF
TGTGCCAGCAGCTTTACAGGGCTGGGGAGCGCCGAGCAGTACTTC
>TRBD2|TRBJ2-1|TRBV9|-
CASSGREGTYNEQFF
TGTGCCAGCAGCGGGCGGGAGGGCACCTACAATGAGCAGTTCTTC
>-|TRBJ1-1|TRBV5-4|-
CASSLRGSTEAFF
TGTGCCAGCAGCTTAAGGGGGAGCACTGAAGCTTTCTTT
>TRBD1|TRBJ1-2|TRBV4-3|-
CASSQGTGIGYGYTF
TGCGCCAGCAGCCAAGGGACAGGGATCGGCTATGGCTACACCTTC
>-|TRBJ2-1|TRBV25-1|-
CASSVDSYNEQFF
TGTGCCAGCAGTGTGGACAGTTACAATGAGCAGTTCTTC
>-|TRBJ1-1|TRBV5-6|-
CASSGGRGTEAFF
TGTGCCAGCAGCGGAGGGAGGGGCACTGAAGCTTTCTTT